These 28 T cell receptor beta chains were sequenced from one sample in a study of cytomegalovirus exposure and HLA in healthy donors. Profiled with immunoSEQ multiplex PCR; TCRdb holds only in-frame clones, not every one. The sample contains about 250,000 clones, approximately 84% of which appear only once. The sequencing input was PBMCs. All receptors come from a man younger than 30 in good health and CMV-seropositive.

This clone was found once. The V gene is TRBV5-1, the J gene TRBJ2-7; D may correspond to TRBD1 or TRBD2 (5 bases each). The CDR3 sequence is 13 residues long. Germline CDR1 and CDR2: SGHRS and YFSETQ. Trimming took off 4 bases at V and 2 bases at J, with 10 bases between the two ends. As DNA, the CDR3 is TGCGCCAGCAGCGTGGGACCGGCCTACGAGCAGTACTTC. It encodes CASSVGPAYEQYF. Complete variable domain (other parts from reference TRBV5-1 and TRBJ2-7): KAGVTQTPRYLIKTRGQQVTLSCSPISGHRSVSWYQQTPGQGLQFLFEYFSETQRNKGNFPGRFSGRQFSNSRSEMNVSTLELGDSALYLCASSVGPAYEQYFGPGTRLTVT.

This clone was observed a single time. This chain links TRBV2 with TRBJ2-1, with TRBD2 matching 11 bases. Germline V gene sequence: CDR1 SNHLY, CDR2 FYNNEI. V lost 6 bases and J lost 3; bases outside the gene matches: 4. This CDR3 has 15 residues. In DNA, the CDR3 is TGTGCCAGCAGCTCTGGGACTAGCGGCTACAATGAGCAGTTCTTC. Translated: CASSSGTSGYNEQFF.

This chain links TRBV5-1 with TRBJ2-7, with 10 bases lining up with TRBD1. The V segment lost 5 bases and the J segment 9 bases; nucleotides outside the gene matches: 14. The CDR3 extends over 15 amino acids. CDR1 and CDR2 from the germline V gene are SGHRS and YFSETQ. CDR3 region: CASSVGTGVGNGQYF. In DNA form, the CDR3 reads TGCGCCAGCAGTGTCGGGACAGGGGTAGGGAACGGGCAGTACTTC. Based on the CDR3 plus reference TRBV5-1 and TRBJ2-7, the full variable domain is KAGVTQTPRYLIKTRGQQVTLSCSPISGHRSVSWYQQTPGQGLQFLFEYFSETQRNKGNFPGRFSGRQFSNSRSEMNVSTLELGDSALYLCASSVGTGVGNGQYFGPGTRLTVT.

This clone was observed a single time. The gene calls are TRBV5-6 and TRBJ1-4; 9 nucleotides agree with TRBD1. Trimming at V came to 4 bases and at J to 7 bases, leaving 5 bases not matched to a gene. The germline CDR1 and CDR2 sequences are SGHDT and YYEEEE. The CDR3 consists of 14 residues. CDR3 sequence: CASSRGQGTEKLFF. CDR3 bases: TGTGCCAGCAGCCGAGGACAGGGGACTGAAAAACTGTTTTTT.

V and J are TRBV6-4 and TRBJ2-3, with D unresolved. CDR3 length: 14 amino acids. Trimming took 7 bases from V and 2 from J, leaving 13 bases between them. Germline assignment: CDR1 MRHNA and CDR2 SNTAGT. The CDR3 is CASISRCTTDTQYF. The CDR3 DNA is TGTGCCAGCATTAGCAGGTGTACCACAGATACGCAGTATTTT.

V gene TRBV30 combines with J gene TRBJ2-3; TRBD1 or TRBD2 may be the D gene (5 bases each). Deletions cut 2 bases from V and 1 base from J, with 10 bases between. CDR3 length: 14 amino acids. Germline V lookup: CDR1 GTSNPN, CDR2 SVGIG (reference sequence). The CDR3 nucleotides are TGTGCCTGGAGTCCTCTGGGGGGCACAGATACGCAGTATTTT. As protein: CAWSPLGGTDTQYF.

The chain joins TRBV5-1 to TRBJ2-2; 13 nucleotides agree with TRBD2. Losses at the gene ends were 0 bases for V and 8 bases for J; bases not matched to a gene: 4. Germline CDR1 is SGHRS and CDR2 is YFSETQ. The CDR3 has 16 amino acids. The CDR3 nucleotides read TGCGCCAGCAGCTTGGCTGGGACTAGCGGGACTGGGGAGCTGTTTTTT. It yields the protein CASSLAGTSGTGELFF.

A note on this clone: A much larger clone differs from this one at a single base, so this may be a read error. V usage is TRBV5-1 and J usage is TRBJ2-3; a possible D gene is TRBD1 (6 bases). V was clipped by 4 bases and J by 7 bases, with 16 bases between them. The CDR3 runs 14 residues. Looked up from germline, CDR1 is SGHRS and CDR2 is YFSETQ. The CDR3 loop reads CASSVSTGSNTQYF. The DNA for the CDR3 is TGCGCCAGCAGCGTTTCCACAGGGTCTAATACGCAGTATTTT.

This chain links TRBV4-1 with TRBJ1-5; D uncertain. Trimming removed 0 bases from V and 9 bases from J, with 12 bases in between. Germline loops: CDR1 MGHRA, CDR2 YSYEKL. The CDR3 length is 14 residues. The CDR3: CASSQDIGPLPQHF. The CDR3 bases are TGCGCCAGCAGCCAAGATATTGGCCCTTTGCCCCAGCATTTT.

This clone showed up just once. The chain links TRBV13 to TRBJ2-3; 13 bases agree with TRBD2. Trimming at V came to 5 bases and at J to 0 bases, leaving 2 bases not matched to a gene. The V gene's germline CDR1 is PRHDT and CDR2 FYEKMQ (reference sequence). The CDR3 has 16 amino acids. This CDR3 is CASSKGLAGSTDTQYF. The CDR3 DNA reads TGTGCCAGCAGCAAGGGACTAGCGGGAAGCACAGATACGCAGTATTTT.

The CDR3 nucleotides read TGTGCCACCAGCAGACAGTTTAGCAATCAGCCCCAGCATTTT. Protein product: CATSRQFSNQPQHF. The rearrangement links TRBV15 to TRBJ1-5; D is unresolved. The CDR3 sequence is 14 residues long. Per the germline V gene, CDR1 is LNHNV and CDR2 is YYDKDF (reference sequence). The germline V and J ends were trimmed by 2 bases and 0 bases, with 5 bases remaining between them.

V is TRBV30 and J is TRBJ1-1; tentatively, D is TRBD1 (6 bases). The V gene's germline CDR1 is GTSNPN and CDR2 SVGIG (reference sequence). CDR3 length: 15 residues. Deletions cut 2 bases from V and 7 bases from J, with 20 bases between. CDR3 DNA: TGTGCCTGGAGTTCGCGGACAGCCCTGCCCCATGAAGCTTTCTTT. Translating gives CAWSSRTALPHEAFF.

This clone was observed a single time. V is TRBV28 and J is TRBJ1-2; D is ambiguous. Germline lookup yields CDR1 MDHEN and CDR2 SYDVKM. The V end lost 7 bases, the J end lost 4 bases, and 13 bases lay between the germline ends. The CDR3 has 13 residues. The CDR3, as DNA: TGTGCCAGCACCTTCGCCCGAGGCTATGGCTACACCTTC. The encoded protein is CASTFARGYGYTF.

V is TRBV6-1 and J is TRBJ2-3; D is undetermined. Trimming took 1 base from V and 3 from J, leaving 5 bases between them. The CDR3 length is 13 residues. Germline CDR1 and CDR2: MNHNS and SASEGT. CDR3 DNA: TGTGCCAGCAGTGAAGACGGAACAGATACGCAGTATTTT. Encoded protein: CASSEDGTDTQYF.

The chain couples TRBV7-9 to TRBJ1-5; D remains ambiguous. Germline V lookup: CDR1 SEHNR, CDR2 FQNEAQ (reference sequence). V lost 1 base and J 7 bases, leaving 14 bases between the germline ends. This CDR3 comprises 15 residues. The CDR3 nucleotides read TGTGCCAGCAGCTTAGTAGGTCCCGGAATCCAGCCCCAGCATTTT. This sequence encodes CASSLVGPGIQPQHF.

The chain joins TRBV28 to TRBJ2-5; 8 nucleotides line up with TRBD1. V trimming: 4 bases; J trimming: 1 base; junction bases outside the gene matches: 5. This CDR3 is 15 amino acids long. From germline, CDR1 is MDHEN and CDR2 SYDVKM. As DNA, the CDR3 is TGTGCCAGCAGTTGGGGGGACAGGCCCCAAGAGACCCAGTACTTC. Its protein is CASSWGDRPQETQYF.

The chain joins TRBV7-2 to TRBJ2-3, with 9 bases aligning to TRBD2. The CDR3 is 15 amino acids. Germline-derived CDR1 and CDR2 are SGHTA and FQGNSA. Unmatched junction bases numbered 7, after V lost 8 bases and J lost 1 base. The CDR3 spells CASGRRTSGTDTQYF. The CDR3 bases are TGTGCCAGCGGCCGACGGACTAGCGGCACAGATACGCAGTATTTT.

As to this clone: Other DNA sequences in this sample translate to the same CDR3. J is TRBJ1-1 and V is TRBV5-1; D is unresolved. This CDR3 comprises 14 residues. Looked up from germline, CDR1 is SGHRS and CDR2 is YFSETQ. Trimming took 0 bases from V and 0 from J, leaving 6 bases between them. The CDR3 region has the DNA TGCGCCAGCAGCTTGGACGGTATGAACACTGAAGCTTTCTTT. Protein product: CASSLDGMNTEAFF. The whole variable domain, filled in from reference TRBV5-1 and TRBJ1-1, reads KAGVTQTPRYLIKTRGQQVTLSCSPISGHRSVSWYQQTPGQGLQFLFEYFSETQRNKGNFPGRFSGRQFSNSRSEMNVSTLELGDSALYLCASSLDGMNTEAFFGQGTRLTVV.

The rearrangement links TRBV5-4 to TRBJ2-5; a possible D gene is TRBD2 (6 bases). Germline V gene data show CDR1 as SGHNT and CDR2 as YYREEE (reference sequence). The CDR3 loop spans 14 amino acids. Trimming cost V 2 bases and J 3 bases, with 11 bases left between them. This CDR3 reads CASSFSGLKETQYF. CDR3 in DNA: TGTGCCAGCAGCTTTTCGGGACTCAAAGAGACCCAGTACTTC.

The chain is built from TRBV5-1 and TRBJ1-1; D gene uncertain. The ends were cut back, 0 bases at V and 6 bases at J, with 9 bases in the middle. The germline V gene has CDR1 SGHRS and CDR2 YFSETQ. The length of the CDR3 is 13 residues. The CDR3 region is CASSLAYGPEAFF. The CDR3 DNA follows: TGCGCCAGCAGCTTGGCCTATGGGCCTGAAGCTTTCTTT.

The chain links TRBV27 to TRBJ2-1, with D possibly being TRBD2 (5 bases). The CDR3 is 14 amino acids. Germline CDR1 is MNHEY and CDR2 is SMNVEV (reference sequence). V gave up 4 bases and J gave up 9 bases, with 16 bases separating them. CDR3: CASSWESGWTEQFF. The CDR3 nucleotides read TGTGCCAGCAGTTGGGAATCGGGATGGACTGAGCAGTTCTTC.

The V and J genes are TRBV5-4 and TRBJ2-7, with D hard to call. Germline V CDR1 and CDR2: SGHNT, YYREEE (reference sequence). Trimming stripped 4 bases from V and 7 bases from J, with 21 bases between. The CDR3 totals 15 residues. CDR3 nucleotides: TGTGCCAGCAGCCCCCGTTCTGCCGGTCCTGGAGAGCAGTACTTC. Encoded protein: CASSPRSAGPGEQYF.

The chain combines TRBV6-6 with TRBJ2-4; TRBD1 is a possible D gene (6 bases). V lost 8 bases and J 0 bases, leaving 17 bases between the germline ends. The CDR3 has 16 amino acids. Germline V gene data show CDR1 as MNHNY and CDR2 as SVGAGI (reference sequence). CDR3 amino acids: CASHPGHRLAKNIQYF. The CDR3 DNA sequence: TGTGCCAGCCATCCGGGACACCGATTAGCCAAAAACATTCAGTACTTC.

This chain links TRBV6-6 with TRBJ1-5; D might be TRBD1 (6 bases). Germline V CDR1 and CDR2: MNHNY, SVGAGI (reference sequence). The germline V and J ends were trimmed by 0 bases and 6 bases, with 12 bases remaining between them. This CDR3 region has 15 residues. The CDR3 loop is CASSYSAGGGQPQHF. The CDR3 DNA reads TGTGCCAGCAGTTACTCGGCTGGGGGCGGTCAGCCCCAGCATTTT.

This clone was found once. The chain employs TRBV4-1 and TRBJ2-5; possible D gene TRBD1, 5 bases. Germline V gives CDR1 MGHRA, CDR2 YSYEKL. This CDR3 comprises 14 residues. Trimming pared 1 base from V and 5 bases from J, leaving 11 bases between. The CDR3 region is CASSQVQGKETQYF. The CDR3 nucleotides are TGCGCCAGCAGCCAAGTGCAGGGTAAGGAGACCCAGTACTTC.

In nucleotides, the CDR3 is TGTGCCAGCAAGCGGGACGCTAGGAACTATGGCTACACCTTC. This encodes CASKRDARNYGYTF. The gene calls are TRBV6-4 and TRBJ1-2; a possible D gene is TRBD1 (5 bases). The CDR3 extends over 14 amino acids. Trimming left V 7 bases short and J 2 bases short, with 14 bases between. Germline values: CDR1 MRHNA, CDR2 SNTAGT.

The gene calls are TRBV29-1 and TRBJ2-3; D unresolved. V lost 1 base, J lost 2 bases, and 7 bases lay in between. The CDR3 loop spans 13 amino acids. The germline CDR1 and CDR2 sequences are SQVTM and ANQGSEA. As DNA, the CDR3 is TGCAGCGTTGAAGGTCGGCCCACAGATACGCAGTATTTT. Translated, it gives CSVEGRPTDTQYF.

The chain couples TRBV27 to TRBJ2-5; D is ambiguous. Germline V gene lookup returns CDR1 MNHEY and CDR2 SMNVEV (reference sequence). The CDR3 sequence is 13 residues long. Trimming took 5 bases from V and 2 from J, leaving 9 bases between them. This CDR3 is CASSIMGQETQYF. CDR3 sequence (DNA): TGTGCCAGCAGTATTATGGGTCAAGAGACCCAGTACTTC.